This passage covers 8 T cell receptor beta chains from one sample sequenced in a study of shared clonotypes between healthy human individuals. The table came from immunoSEQ multiplex PCR; TCRdb's copy has only in-frame clones and leaves some out. The sample shows around 300,000 clones, 80% to 90% of them seen only once. The sequenced sample consisted of memory CD8+ T cells sorted from blood. Subset given: CD45RO+ cells pooled with CCR7-negative TemRA cells. These receptors originate from a young man in good health.

The chain combines TRBV28 with TRBJ1-1; TRBD1 matches 7 bases. CDR1 is MDHEN and CDR2 is SYDVKM in the germline V gene. The CDR3 is 15 amino acids. Trimming removed 4 bases from V and 3 bases from J; junction bases left unmatched: 8. In DNA form, the CDR3 reads TGTGCCAGCAGTTCTCTAGGGGGCAGGGACACTGAAGCTTTCTTT. Translation gives CASSSLGGRDTEAFF. Full variable domain (outside the CDR3, taken from reference TRBV28 and TRBJ1-1): DVKVTQSSRYLVKRTGEKVFLECVQDMDHENMFWYRQDPGLGLRLIYFSYDVKMKEKGDIPEGYSVSREKKERFSLILESASTNQTSMYLCASSSLGGRDTEAFFGQGTRLTVV.

This chain joins TRBV7-3 and TRBJ1-5; 8 positions agree with TRBD1. Per the germline V gene, CDR1 is SGHTA and CDR2 is FQGTGA. J was trimmed by 5 bases and V by 2 bases; bases with no gene match: 5. This CDR3 comprises 15 residues. The CDR3 DNA follows: TGTGCCAGCAGCTTAGGGGCGACAGGGGATCAGCCCCAGCATTTT. Amino acids: CASSLGATGDQPQHF.

V gene TRBV19 combines with J gene TRBJ2-7; D unclear. The V end was cut by 6 bases, the J end by 7 bases, with 16 bases between. The CDR3 spans 13 residues. The V gene's germline CDR1 is LNHDA and CDR2 SQIVND (reference sequence). CDR3 loop: CASRNPPGREQYF. The CDR3 nucleotides read TGTGCCAGTAGGAACCCCCCGGGTCGGGAGCAGTACTTC.

The chain joins TRBV5-6 to TRBJ2-7, with TRBD2 matching 7 bases. CDR3 length: 15 residues. Germline loops: CDR1 SGHDT, CDR2 YYEEEE. Germline trimming cut 0 bases from V and 3 bases from J; bases unmatched to any gene: 6. CDR3 amino acids: CASSLGTAGDYEQYF. DNA for the CDR3: TGTGCCAGCAGCTTGGGGACGGCGGGGGACTACGAGCAGTACTTC.

The chain joins TRBV9 to TRBJ1-4; TRBD1 is a possible D gene (5 bases). The germline V gene encodes CDR1 SGDLS and CDR2 YYNGEE. V lost 3 bases, J lost 2 bases, and 5 bases lay in between. The CDR3 runs to 13 residues. CDR3 region: CASSGGTNEKLFF. The CDR3 DNA is TGTGCCAGCAGCGGGGGGACTAATGAAAAACTGTTTTTT.

The chain is built from TRBV5-1 and TRBJ1-2; a possible D gene is TRBD1 (5 bases). Germline CDR1 reads SGHRS; CDR2 reads YFSETQ. The CDR3 loop spans 15 amino acids. Trimming shortened V by 6 bases and J by 2 bases, and 17 bases separated the two germline ends. CDR3 amino acids: CASTPGHSSNYGYTF. CDR3 sequence (DNA): TGCGCCAGCACCCCTGGACACTCTTCGAACTATGGCTACACCTTC.

This sequence joins TRBV4-3 and TRBJ2-1; D is undetermined. V lost 1 base and J 2 bases, leaving 18 bases between the germline ends. Per the germline V gene, CDR1 is LGHNA and CDR2 is YSLEER. This CDR3 contains 18 residues. CDR3: CASSQAVSPEWTYNEQFF. For the CDR3, the DNA is TGCGCCAGCAGCCAAGCGGTTTCTCCGGAGTGGACCTACAATGAGCAGTTCTTC.

The rearrangement uses TRBV7-9 and TRBJ2-7; TRBD2 agrees at 7 bases. This CDR3 spans 14 amino acids. Germline loops: CDR1 SEHNR, CDR2 FQNEAQ (reference sequence). J gave up 6 bases and V 8 bases, and 13 bases lay outside the gene matches. In nucleotides, the CDR3 is TGTGCCAGCGGGAGGGAAAGTAGACCTTTCGAGCAGTACTTC. As protein: CASGRESRPFEQYF.